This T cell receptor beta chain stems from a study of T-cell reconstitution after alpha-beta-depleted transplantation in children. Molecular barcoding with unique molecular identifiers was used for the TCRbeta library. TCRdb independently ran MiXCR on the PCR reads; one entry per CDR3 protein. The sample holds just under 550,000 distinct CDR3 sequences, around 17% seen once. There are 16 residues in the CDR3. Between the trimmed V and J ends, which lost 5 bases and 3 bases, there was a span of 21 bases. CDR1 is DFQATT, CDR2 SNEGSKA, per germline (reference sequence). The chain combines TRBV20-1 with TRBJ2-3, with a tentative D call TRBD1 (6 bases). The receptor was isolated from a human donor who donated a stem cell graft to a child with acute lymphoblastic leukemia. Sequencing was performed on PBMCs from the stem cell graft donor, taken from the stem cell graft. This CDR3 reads CSAALDRPRVTDTQYF. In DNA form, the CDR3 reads TGCAGTGCTGCCCTCGACAGGCCACGGGTAACAGATACGCAGTATTTT.